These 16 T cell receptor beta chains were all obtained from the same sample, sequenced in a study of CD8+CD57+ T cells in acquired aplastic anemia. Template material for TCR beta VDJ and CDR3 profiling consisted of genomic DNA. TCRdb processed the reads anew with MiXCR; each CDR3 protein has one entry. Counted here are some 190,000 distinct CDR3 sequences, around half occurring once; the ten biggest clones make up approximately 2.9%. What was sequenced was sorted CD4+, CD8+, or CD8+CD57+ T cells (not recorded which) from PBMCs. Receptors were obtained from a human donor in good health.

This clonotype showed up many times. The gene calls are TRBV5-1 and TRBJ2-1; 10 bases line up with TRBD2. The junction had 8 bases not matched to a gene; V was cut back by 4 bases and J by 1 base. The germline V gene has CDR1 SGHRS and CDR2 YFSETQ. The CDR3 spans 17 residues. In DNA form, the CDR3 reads TGCGCCAGCAGCGGGGCTAGCGGGAGAGGGTCCTACAATGAGCAGTTCTTC. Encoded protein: CASSGASGRGSYNEQFF.

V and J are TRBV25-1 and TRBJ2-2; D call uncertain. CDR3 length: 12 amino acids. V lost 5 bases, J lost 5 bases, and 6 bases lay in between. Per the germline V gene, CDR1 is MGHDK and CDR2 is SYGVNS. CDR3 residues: CASSLWTGELFF. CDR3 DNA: TGTGCCAGCAGTTTGTGGACCGGGGAGCTGTTTTTT.

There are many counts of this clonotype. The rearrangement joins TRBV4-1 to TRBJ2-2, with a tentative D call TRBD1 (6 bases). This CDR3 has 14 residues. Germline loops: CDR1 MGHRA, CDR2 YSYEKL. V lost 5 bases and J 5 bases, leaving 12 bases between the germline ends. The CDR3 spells CASSGIGGTGELFF. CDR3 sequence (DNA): TGCGCCAGCAGCGGAATAGGGGGAACCGGGGAGCTGTTTTTT.

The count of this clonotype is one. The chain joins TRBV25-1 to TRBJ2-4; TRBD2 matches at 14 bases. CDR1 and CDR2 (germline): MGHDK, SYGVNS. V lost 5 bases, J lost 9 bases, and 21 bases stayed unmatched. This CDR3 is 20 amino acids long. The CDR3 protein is CASSNRTDAGRLAGGSIQYF. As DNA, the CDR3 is TGTGCCAGCAGTAATCGAACGGATGCTGGACGACTAGCGGGAGGGAGCATTCAGTACTTC.

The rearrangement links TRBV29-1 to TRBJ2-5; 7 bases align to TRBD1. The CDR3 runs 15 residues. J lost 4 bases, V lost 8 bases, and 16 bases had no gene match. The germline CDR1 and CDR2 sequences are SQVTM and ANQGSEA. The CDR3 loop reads CSSSAAHRGGETQYF. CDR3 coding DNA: TGCAGCTCGTCGGCCGCTCACAGGGGCGGAGAGACCCAGTACTTC.

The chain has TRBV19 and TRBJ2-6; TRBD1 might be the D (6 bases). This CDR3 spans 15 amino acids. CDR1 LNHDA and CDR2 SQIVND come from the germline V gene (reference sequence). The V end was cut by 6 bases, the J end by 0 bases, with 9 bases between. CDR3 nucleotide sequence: TGTGCCAGTAGGACAGGTAGCTCTGGGGCCAACGTCCTGACTTTC. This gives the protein CASRTGSSGANVLTF.

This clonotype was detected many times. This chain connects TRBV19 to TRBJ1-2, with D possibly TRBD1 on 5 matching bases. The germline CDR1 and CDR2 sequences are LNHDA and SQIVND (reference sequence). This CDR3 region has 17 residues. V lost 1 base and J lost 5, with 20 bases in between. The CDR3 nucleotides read TGTGCCAGTAGTATAGGGTGGCGGGGCGAGGGATCATATGGCTACACCTTC. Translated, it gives CASSIGWRGEGSYGYTF.

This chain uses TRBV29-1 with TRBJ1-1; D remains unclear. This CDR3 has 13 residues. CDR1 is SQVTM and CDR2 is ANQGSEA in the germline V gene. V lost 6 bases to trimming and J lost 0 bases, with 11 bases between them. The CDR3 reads CSVGNGLNTEAFF. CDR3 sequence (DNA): TGCAGCGTGGGGAATGGGCTGAACACTGAAGCTTTCTTT.

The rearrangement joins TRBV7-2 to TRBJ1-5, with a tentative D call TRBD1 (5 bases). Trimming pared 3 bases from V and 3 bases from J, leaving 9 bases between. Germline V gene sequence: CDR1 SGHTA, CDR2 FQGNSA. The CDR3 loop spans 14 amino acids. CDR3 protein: CASSLGRTNQPQHF. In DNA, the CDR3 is TGTGCCAGCAGCTTGGGACGGACCAATCAGCCCCAGCATTTT. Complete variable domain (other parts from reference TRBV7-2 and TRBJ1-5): GAGVSQSPSNKVTEKGKDVELRCDPISGHTALYWYRQSLGQGLEFLIYFQGNSAPDKSGLPSDRFSAERTGGSVSTLTIQRTQQEDSAVYLCASSLGRTNQPQHFGDGTRLSIL.

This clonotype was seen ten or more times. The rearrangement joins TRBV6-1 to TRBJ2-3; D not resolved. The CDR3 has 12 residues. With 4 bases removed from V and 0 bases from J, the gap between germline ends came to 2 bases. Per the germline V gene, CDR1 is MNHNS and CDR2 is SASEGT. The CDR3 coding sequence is TGTGCCAGCAGTGGCAGCACAGATACGCAGTATTTT. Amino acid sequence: CASSGSTDTQYF.

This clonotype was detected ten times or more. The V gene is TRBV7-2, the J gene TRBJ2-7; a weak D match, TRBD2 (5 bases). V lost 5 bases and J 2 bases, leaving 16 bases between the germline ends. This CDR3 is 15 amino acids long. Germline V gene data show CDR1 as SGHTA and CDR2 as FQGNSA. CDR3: CASSPRTEAAYEQYF. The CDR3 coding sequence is TGTGCCAGCAGCCCCCGGACTGAGGCGGCCTACGAGCAGTACTTC.

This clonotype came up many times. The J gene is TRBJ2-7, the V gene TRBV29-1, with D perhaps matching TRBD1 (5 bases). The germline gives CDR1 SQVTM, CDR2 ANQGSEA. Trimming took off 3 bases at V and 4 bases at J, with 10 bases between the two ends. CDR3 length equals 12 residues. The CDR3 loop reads CSVEDILYEQYF. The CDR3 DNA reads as TGCAGCGTTGAGGACATACTATACGAGCAGTACTTC.

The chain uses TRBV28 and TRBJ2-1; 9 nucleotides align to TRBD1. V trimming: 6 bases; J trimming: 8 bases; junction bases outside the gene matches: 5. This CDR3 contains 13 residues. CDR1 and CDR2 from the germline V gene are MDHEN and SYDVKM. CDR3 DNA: TGTGCCAGCAGGACAGGGGGTGGGGATGAGCAGTTCTTC. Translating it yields CASRTGGGDEQFF. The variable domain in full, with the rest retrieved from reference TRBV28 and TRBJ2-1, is DVKVTQSSRYLVKRTGEKVFLECVQDMDHENMFWYRQDPGLGLRLIYFSYDVKMKEKGDIPEGYSVSREKKERFSLILESASTNQTSMYLCASRTGGGDEQFFGPGTRLTVL.

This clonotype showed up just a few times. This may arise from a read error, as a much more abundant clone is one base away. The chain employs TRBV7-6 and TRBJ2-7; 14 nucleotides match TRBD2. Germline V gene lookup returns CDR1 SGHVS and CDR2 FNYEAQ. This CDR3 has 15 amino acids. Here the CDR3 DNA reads TGTGCCGGCAGCCCTCGACTAGCGGGAGGGAGCGAGCAGTACTTC. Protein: CAGSPRLAGGSEQYF.

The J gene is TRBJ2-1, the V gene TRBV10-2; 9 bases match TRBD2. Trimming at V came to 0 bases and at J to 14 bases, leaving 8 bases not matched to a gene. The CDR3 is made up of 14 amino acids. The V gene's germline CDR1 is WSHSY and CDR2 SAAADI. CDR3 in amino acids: CASSESTGTSPEFF. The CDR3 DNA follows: TGCGCCAGCAGTGAGTCCACCGGGACTAGCCCAGAGTTCTTC.

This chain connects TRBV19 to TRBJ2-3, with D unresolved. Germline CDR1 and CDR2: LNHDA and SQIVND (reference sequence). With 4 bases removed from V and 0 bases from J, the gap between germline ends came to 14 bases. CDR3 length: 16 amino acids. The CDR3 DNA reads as TGTGCCAGTAGTAAGGGCAGGCCTTCTAGCACAGATACGCAGTATTTT. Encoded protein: CASSKGRPSSTDTQYF.